The rows below give T cell receptor beta chains drawn from one sample of a study of CD8 T cells in Susac syndrome. TCRdb ran MiXCR on the immunoSEQ multiplex PCR reads and lists one entry per CDR3 protein. The data hold 100,000 to 150,000 distinct CDR3 sequences, with 90% to 95% observed a single time. The sample taken for sequencing was CD4+ T cells from PBMCs. All receptors come from a human donor in good health. CDR3s include the opening cysteine and the closing phenylalanine or tryptophan. The D gene is left open where the match is weak. Size values are once, few and many counts, or a class for expanded clones, and some rows have none.

V gene: TRBV7-9; J gene: TRBJ1-1; D gene: .; clone size: .; CDR3 protein: CASSREANTEAFF; CDR3 DNA: TGTGCCAGCAGCCGGGAGGCGAACACTGAAGCTTTCTTT
V gene: TRBV7-9; J gene: TRBJ2-7; D gene: TRBD1; clone size: .; CDR3 protein: CASSASGQNYEQYF; CDR3 DNA: TGTGCCAGCAGCGCATCGGGACAGAACTACGAGCAGTACTTC
V gene: TRBV5-1; J gene: TRBJ2-1; D gene: .; clone size: .; CDR3 protein: CASSLVRVAQGWDYNEQFF; CDR3 DNA: TGCGCCAGCAGCTTGGTTCGGGTGGCGCAGGGATGGGACTACAATGAGCAGTTCTTC
V gene: TRBV28; J gene: TRBJ2-2; D gene: TRBD1; clone size: .; CDR3 protein: CASSYGTGNTGELFF; CDR3 DNA: TGTGCCAGCAGTTACGGGACAGGGAACACCGGGGAGCTGTTTTTT
V gene: TRBV13; J gene: TRBJ1-1; D gene: .; clone size: .; CDR3 protein: CASSTRPNTEAFF; CDR3 DNA: TGTGCCAGCAGCACCCGACCAAACACTGAAGCTTTCTTT
V gene: TRBV9; J gene: TRBJ2-1; D gene: TRBD2; clone size: .; CDR3 protein: CASSPGLAGEQFF; CDR3 DNA: TGTGCCAGCTCACCGGGACTAGCGGGTGAGCAGTTCTTC
V gene: TRBV5-1; J gene: TRBJ2-2; D gene: .; clone size: few; CDR3 protein: CASSLGVSGNTGELFF; CDR3 DNA: TGCGCCAGCAGCTTGGGCGTCAGCGGGAACACCGGGGAGCTGTTTTTT
V gene: TRBV19; J gene: TRBJ1-2; D gene: TRBD1; clone size: .; CDR3 protein: CATRQGGTNYGYTF; CDR3 DNA: TGTGCCACCAGACAGGGGGGAACTAACTATGGCTACACCTTC
V gene: TRBV6-2/TRBV6-3; J gene: TRBJ2-7; D gene: .; clone size: .; CDR3 protein: CASSYPRPGQGSYEQYF; CDR3 DNA: TGTGCCAGCAGTTACCCCCGACCTGGGCAAGGCTCCTACGAGCAGTACTTC
V gene: TRBV7-2; J gene: TRBJ2-3; D gene: TRBD2; clone size: .; CDR3 protein: CASSLELAGGPITDTQYF; CDR3 DNA: TGTGCCAGCAGCTTAGAACTAGCGGGAGGGCCAATCACAGATACGCAGTATTTT
V gene: TRBV28; J gene: TRBJ1-2; D gene: .; clone size: .; CDR3 protein: CASSVTGTIKGYTF; CDR3 DNA: TGTGCCAGCAGCGTCACCGGGACAATCAAGGGCTACACCTTC
V gene: TRBV4-3; J gene: TRBJ1-1; D gene: TRBD1; clone size: .; CDR3 protein: CASSQQTGVTEAFF; CDR3 DNA: TGCGCCAGCAGCCAACAAACAGGGGTTACTGAAGCTTTCTTT
V gene: TRBV7-6; J gene: TRBJ1-4; D gene: .; clone size: .; CDR3 protein: CASSPVGGGTNEKLFF; CDR3 DNA: TGTGCCAGCAGCCCCGTCGGGGGAGGGACTAATGAAAAACTGTTTTTT
V gene: TRBV10-3; J gene: TRBJ2-5; D gene: .; clone size: .; CDR3 protein: CAISEGKQTQYF; CDR3 DNA: TGTGCCATCAGTGAGGGGAAACAGACCCAGTACTTC
V gene: TRBV6-6; J gene: TRBJ2-7; D gene: .; clone size: .; CDR3 protein: CASSYGHTYEQYF; CDR3 DNA: TGTGCCAGCAGTTACGGCCACACCTACGAGCAGTACTTC
V gene: TRBV11-2; J gene: TRBJ2-7; D gene: .; clone size: .; CDR3 protein: CASSHTNWYEQYF; CDR3 DNA: TGTGCCAGCAGCCACACCAATTGGTACGAGCAGTACTTC
V gene: TRBV5-1; J gene: TRBJ1-2; D gene: .; clone size: few; CDR3 protein: CASSLVLSNGYTF; CDR3 DNA: TGCGCCAGCAGCTTGGTCCTATCAAATGGCTACACCTTC
V gene: TRBV28; J gene: TRBJ1-2; D gene: TRBD1; clone size: .; CDR3 protein: CASSPGTGIFGYTF; CDR3 DNA: TGTGCCAGCAGTCCCGGGACAGGGATTTTTGGCTACACCTTC
V gene: TRBV27; J gene: TRBJ1-4; D gene: TRBD1; clone size: .; CDR3 protein: CASSPWGQGKQKLFF; CDR3 DNA: TGTGCCAGCAGCCCTTGGGGACAGGGGAAGCAAAAACTGTTTTTT
V gene: TRBV3-1; J gene: TRBJ2-4; D gene: TRBD2; clone size: .; CDR3 protein: CASSRGTSGSGDIQYF; CDR3 DNA: TGTGCCAGCAGCCGGGGGACTAGCGGGAGTGGGGACATTCAGTACTTC
V gene: TRBV5-1; J gene: TRBJ2-3; D gene: .; clone size: .; CDR3 protein: CASSLVTDTQYF; CDR3 DNA: TGCGCCAGCAGCTTGGTTACAGATACGCAGTATTTT
V gene: TRBV6-5; J gene: TRBJ2-1; D gene: .; clone size: .; CDR3 protein: CASGRAPIGNEQFF; CDR3 DNA: TGTGCCAGCGGACGGGCGCCGATCGGCAATGAGCAGTTCTTC
V gene: TRBV6-5; J gene: TRBJ1-1; D gene: .; clone size: once; CDR3 protein: CASSYTDRVTEAFF; CDR3 DNA: TGTGCCAGCAGTTACACAGACAGAGTAACTGAAGCTTTCTTT
V gene: TRBV7-9; J gene: TRBJ2-1; D gene: .; clone size: once; CDR3 protein: CASSSLPSSNEQFF; CDR3 DNA: TGTGCCAGCAGCTCCTTACCGAGTAGCAATGAGCAGTTCTTC
V gene: TRBV7-3; J gene: TRBJ2-1; D gene: .; clone size: .; CDR3 protein: CASSLTSTVASSYNEQFF; CDR3 DNA: TGTGCCAGCAGCTTAACGTCTACGGTGGCGAGCTCCTACAATGAGCAGTTCTTC
V gene: TRBV25-1; J gene: TRBJ2-1; D gene: TRBD1; clone size: .; CDR3 protein: CASSGQGRAYNEQFF; CDR3 DNA: TGTGCCAGCAGTGGACAGGGGAGAGCCTACAATGAGCAGTTCTTC
V gene: TRBV2; J gene: TRBJ2-2; D gene: .; clone size: .; CDR3 protein: CASSEPGAGELFF; CDR3 DNA: TGTGCCAGCAGTGAACCGGGAGCCGGGGAGCTGTTTTTT
V gene: TRBV28; J gene: TRBJ1-2; D gene: TRBD1; clone size: .; CDR3 protein: CASREGTDYGYTF; CDR3 DNA: TGTGCCAGCAGAGAGGGGACAGACTATGGCTACACCTTC
V gene: TRBV4-1; J gene: TRBJ2-1; D gene: TRBD2; clone size: .; CDR3 protein: CASSQGTSGSYEQFF; CDR3 DNA: TGCGCCAGCAGTCAAGGGACTAGCGGGAGTTATGAGCAGTTCTTC
V gene: TRBV7-2; J gene: TRBJ2-5; D gene: TRBD1; clone size: .; CDR3 protein: CASSSRSGTAAFGTQYF; CDR3 DNA: TGTGCCAGCAGCTCCCGCTCCGGGACAGCCGCCTTTGGGACCCAGTACTTC
V gene: TRBV12-3/TRBV12-4; J gene: TRBJ2-3; D gene: .; clone size: .; CDR3 protein: CASSLEALSTDTQYF; CDR3 DNA: TGTGCCAGCAGTTTAGAGGCGCTGAGCACAGATACGCAGTATTTT
V gene: TRBV20-1; J gene: TRBJ1-2; D gene: .; clone size: .; CDR3 protein: CSSGGANYGYTF; CDR3 DNA: TGCAGCTCGGGCGGGGCTAACTATGGCTACACCTTC
V gene: TRBV3-1; J gene: TRBJ1-1; D gene: .; clone size: .; CDR3 protein: CASRTQMNTEAFF; CDR3 DNA: TGTGCCAGCAGAACACAGATGAACACTGAAGCTTTCTTT
V gene: TRBV3-1; J gene: TRBJ1-5; D gene: .; clone size: .; CDR3 protein: CASSQQINQPQHF; CDR3 DNA: TGTGCCAGCAGCCAACAGATAAATCAGCCCCAGCATTTT
V gene: TRBV20-1; J gene: TRBJ2-5; D gene: .; clone size: .; CDR3 protein: CSAQDRQETQYF; CDR3 DNA: TGCAGTGCTCAGGACAGACAAGAGACCCAGTACTTC
V gene: TRBV7-9; J gene: TRBJ2-7; D gene: .; clone size: .; CDR3 protein: CASEDTRSSYEQYF; CDR3 DNA: TGTGCCAGTGAGGACACTAGGAGCTCCTACGAGCAGTACTTC
V gene: TRBV7-9; J gene: TRBJ1-1; D gene: .; clone size: .; CDR3 protein: CASSLVYKNTEAFF; CDR3 DNA: TGTGCCAGCAGCTTAGTATACAAGAACACTGAAGCTTTCTTT
V gene: TRBV29-1; J gene: TRBJ1-1; D gene: .; clone size: .; CDR3 protein: CSVGWGIDTEAFF; CDR3 DNA: TGCAGCGTTGGTTGGGGGATTGACACTGAAGCTTTCTTT
V gene: TRBV2; J gene: TRBJ2-5; D gene: TRBD2; clone size: .; CDR3 protein: CASSGGLAKQTQYF; CDR3 DNA: TGTGCCAGCAGTGGGGGACTAGCGAAACAGACCCAGTACTTC
V gene: TRBV7-2; J gene: TRBJ1-1; D gene: .; clone size: .; CDR3 protein: CASSTTVNTEAFF; CDR3 DNA: TGTGCCAGCAGCACGACAGTGAACACTGAAGCTTTCTTT
V gene: TRBV10-3; J gene: TRBJ1-5; D gene: .; clone size: once; CDR3 protein: CAISESEGIGQPQHF; CDR3 DNA: TGTGCCATCAGTGAAAGTGAGGGGATCGGTCAGCCCCAGCATTTT
V gene: TRBV20-1; J gene: TRBJ1-5; D gene: .; clone size: .; CDR3 protein: CSARDIQGVRNQPQHF; CDR3 DNA: TGCAGTGCTAGAGATATCCAAGGGGTCCGAAATCAGCCCCAGCATTTT
V gene: TRBV19; J gene: TRBJ1-1; D gene: .; clone size: .; CDR3 protein: CASKKGLNTEAFF; CDR3 DNA: TGTGCCAGTAAGAAAGGGCTGAACACTGAAGCTTTCTTT
V gene: TRBV10-1; J gene: TRBJ2-7; D gene: TRBD1; clone size: .; CDR3 protein: CASSPGTGIYEQYF; CDR3 DNA: TGCGCCAGCAGTCCCGGGACAGGGATATACGAGCAGTACTTC
V gene: TRBV28; J gene: TRBJ2-5; D gene: .; clone size: .; CDR3 protein: CASSSTGPETQYF; CDR3 DNA: TGTGCCAGCAGTTCAACAGGGCCCGAGACCCAGTACTTC
V gene: TRBV7-9; J gene: TRBJ2-1; D gene: .; clone size: .; CDR3 protein: CAAPIGGGIQYEQFF; CDR3 DNA: TGTGCCGCGCCGATTGGGGGCGGGATTCAGTATGAGCAGTTCTTC
V gene: TRBV4-1; J gene: TRBJ2-1; D gene: .; clone size: few; CDR3 protein: CASSQDWGGSYNEQFF; CDR3 DNA: TGCGCCAGCAGCCAAGATTGGGGCGGGTCCTACAATGAGCAGTTCTTC
V gene: TRBV19; J gene: TRBJ2-5; D gene: .; clone size: .; CDR3 protein: CASSIKDQETQYF; CDR3 DNA: TGTGCCAGTAGTATTAAGGACCAAGAGACCCAGTACTTC
V gene: TRBV3-1; J gene: TRBJ2-5; D gene: .; clone size: .; CDR3 protein: CASSQAPQETQYF; CDR3 DNA: TGTGCCAGCAGCCAAGCCCCTCAAGAGACCCAGTACTTC
V gene: TRBV9; J gene: TRBJ2-2; D gene: .; clone size: once; CDR3 protein: CASSGSGTHTGELFF; CDR3 DNA: TGTGCCAGCAGCGGTAGCGGTACCCACACCGGGGAGCTGTTTTTT
V gene: TRBV4-2; J gene: TRBJ2-1; D gene: TRBD2; clone size: .; CDR3 protein: CASRGVGSGRAGGEQFF; CDR3 DNA: TGTGCCAGCAGGGGGGTCGGGAGCGGGAGGGCGGGGGGTGAGCAGTTCTTC
V gene: TRBV2; J gene: TRBJ1-2; D gene: TRBD1; clone size: .; CDR3 protein: CASSDDRDNGYTF; CDR3 DNA: TGTGCCAGCAGTGACGACAGGGATAATGGCTACACCTTC
V gene: TRBV2; J gene: TRBJ2-3; D gene: .; clone size: .; CDR3 protein: CAGGAPRGTDTQYF; CDR3 DNA: TGTGCCGGGGGGGCGCCAAGGGGAACAGATACGCAGTATTTT
V gene: TRBV3-1; J gene: TRBJ1-3; D gene: .; clone size: .; CDR3 protein: CASSQDVTGANTIYF; CDR3 DNA: TGTGCCAGCAGCCAAGATGTGACAGGTGCCAACACCATATATTTT